The rows below give T cell receptor beta chains drawn from one sample of a study of blood T cell repertoires in COVID-19. Here immunoSEQ multiplex PCR was the method, and the copy in TCRdb shows in-frame clones only, minus some. The sample consists of 210,000 or so clones, 84% of them appearing once. The sample comprised peripheral blood. Receptor source: a woman of 80 years or more with COVID-19, enrolled during active disease. CDR3s leave out the opening cysteine and the closing phenylalanine or tryptophan. Each record gives: J gene, V gene, CDR3 protein.

>TRBJ1-4|TRBV3-1/TRBV3-2
ASSPGLAVNEKLF
>TRBJ2-2|TRBV5-1
ASRSGQGDTGELF
>TRBJ1-1|TRBV5-1
ASSSGGYAEAF
>TRBJ1-1|TRBV3-1/TRBV3-2
ASSQTGETEAF
>TRBJ2-2|TRBV6-5
ASSYSARGTGELF
>TRBJ2-7|TRBV4-2
ASSQDLAGGSSYEQY
>TRBJ2-1|TRBV7-8
ASSPDSTYNEQF
>TRBJ2-5|TRBV12-3/TRBV12-4
ASSLKGGGTQY
>TRBJ1-6|TRBV5-1
ASSLGTGSMDSPLH
>TRBJ2-3|TRBV6-2/TRBV6-3
ASSSPIAGVRDTQY
>TRBJ2-3|TRBV5-8
ASSLQDTQY